The rows below give T cell receptor beta chains drawn from one sample of a study of blood T cell repertoires in COVID-19. Libraries were prepared by immunoSEQ multiplex PCR; TCRdb keeps only in-frame clonotypes and omits some of them. The sample consists of 300,000 to 350,000 clones, approximately 85% of them appearing once. Sequenced input: PBMCs or T cells enriched from blood (not recorded which). The receptors were sampled from a man aged 25 to 45 who had recovered from COVID-19. The CDR3 runs from the conserved cysteine through the conserved F or W. The D gene is left open where the match is weak. Clone sizes are given selectively: once, few, many, or a class where the clone is expanded.

j_gene	v_gene	d_gene	abundance	CDR3aa	CDR3nt
TRBJ1-1	TRBV30	TRBD1	NA	CAWSRTGTGGRAEAFF	TGTGCCTGGAGCCGAACCGGGACAGGGGGCAGGGCTGAAGCTTTCTTT
TRBJ1-3	TRBV4-1	TRBD1	NA	CASSQAGQISGNTIYF	TGCGCCAGCAGCCAAGCGGGACAGATCTCTGGAAACACCATATATTTT
TRBJ1-6	TRBV5-1	TRBD1	NA	CASSFTGAGNSPLHF	TGCGCCAGCAGCTTTACAGGGGCGGGGAATTCACCCCTCCACTTT
TRBJ1-1	TRBV27	TRBD1	NA	CASNRGHNTEAFF	TGTGCCAGCAACAGGGGCCATAACACTGAAGCTTTCTTT
TRBJ2-5	TRBV4-1	TRBD1	NA	CASSQATRGTGASETQYF	TGCGCCAGCAGCCAAGCTACCCGCGGGACAGGTGCAAGCGAGACCCAGTACTTC
TRBJ2-2	TRBV27	TRBD1	NA	CASLGQSTGELFF	TGTGCCAGCCTGGGACAGTCCACCGGGGAGCTGTTTTTT
TRBJ2-3	TRBV27	TRBD2	NA	CASSNYGTSGGDTQYF	TGTGCCAGCAGCAACTATGGGACTAGCGGGGGAGATACGCAGTATTTT
TRBJ2-3	TRBV30	TRBD2	NA	CAWSAGAGVTDTQYF	TGTGCCTGGAGTGCGGGAGCGGGGGTCACAGATACGCAGTATTTT
TRBJ2-1	TRBV5-1	TRBD1	once	CASSLSGTGILYEQFF	TGCGCCAGCAGCTTGAGCGGGACAGGGATTTTGTATGAGCAGTTCTTC
TRBJ1-1	TRBV19	TRBD1	NA	CASTRTGVTEAFF	TGTGCCAGTACCCGGACAGGGGTGACTGAAGCTTTCTTT
TRBJ1-2	TRBV2	TRBD1	NA	CASTAGTGAMFNYGYTF	TGTGCCAGCACCGCCGGGACAGGAGCAATGTTCAACTATGGCTACACCTTC
TRBJ1-2	TRBV9	NA	NA	CASSVEQGNGYTF	TGTGCCAGCAGCGTAGAGCAGGGGAATGGCTACACCTTC
TRBJ1-6	TRBV2	NA	once	CASTFLAGNNSPLHF	TGTGCCAGCACCTTCTTGGCAGGGAATAATTCACCCCTCCACTTT
TRBJ1-2	TRBV3-1/TRBV3-2	NA	NA	CASSQGRGFFGYTF	TGTGCCAGCAGCCAAGGCAGGGGATTCTTTGGCTACACCTTC
TRBJ2-4	TRBV6-2/TRBV6-3	NA	NA	CASSYSPILRVAKNIQYF	TGTGCCAGCAGTTACTCGCCAATCCTCCGGGTAGCCAAAAACATTCAGTACTTC
TRBJ2-1	TRBV7-2	TRBD2	once	CASSPLPGGGNNEQFF	TGTGCCAGCAGCCCCTTACCTGGCGGGGGGAACAATGAGCAGTTCTTC
TRBJ2-5	TRBV9	NA	NA	CASSDPGREETQYF	TGTGCCAGCAGCGACCCTGGCAGGGAAGAGACCCAGTACTTC
TRBJ1-1	TRBV19	NA	NA	CASSIDRDTEAFF	TGTGCCAGTAGTATCGACAGAGACACTGAAGCTTTCTTT
TRBJ2-3	TRBV7-2	NA	NA	CASSLYGQTGLGFPDTQYF	TGTGCCAGCAGCTTATACGGGCAGACAGGACTAGGCTTTCCAGATACGCAGTATTTT
TRBJ2-1	TRBV7-3	TRBD1	once	CASSLTGVSSYNEQFF	TGTGCCAGCAGCCTCACAGGGGTAAGCTCCTACAATGAGCAGTTCTTC
TRBJ1-1	TRBV27	NA	NA	CASSLSPGMTEAFF	TGTGCCAGCAGTTTATCGCCGGGGATGACTGAAGCTTTCTTT
TRBJ2-5	TRBV5-1	NA	NA	CASSPEAGGAETQYF	TGCGCCAGCAGCCCCGAAGCGGGTGGGGCGGAGACCCAGTACTTC